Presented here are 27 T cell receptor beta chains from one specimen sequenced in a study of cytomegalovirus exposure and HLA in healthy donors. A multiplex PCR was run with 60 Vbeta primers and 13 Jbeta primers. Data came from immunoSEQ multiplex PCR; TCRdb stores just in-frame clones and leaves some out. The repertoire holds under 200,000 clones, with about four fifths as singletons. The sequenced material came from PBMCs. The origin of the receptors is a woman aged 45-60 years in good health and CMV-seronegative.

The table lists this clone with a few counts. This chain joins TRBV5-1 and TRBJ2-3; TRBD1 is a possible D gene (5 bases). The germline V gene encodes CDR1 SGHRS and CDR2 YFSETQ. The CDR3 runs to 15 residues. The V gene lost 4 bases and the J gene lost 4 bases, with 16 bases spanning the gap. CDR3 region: CASSQVVAGSDTQYF. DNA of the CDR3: TGCGCCAGCAGCCAGGTGGTGGCAGGGTCAGATACGCAGTATTTT.

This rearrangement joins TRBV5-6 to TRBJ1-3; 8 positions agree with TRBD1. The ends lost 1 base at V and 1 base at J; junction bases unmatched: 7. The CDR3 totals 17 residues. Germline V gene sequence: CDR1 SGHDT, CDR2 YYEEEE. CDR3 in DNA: TGTGCCAGCAGCTTGATCGGCAGGGGGCTTTCTGGAAACACCATATATTTT. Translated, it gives CASSLIGRGLSGNTIYF.

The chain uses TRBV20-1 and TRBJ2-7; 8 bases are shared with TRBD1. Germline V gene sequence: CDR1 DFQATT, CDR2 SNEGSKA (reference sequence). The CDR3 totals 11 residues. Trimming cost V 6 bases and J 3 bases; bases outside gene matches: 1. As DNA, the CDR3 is TGCAGTGCGGACAGGGACTACGAGCAGTACTTC. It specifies CSADRDYEQYF.

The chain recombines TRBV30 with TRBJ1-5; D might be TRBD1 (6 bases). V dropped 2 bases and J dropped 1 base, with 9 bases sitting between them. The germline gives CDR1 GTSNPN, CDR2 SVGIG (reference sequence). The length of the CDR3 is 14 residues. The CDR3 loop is CAWSPGVSNQPQHF. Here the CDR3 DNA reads TGTGCCTGGAGTCCAGGGGTAAGCAATCAGCCCCAGCATTTT.

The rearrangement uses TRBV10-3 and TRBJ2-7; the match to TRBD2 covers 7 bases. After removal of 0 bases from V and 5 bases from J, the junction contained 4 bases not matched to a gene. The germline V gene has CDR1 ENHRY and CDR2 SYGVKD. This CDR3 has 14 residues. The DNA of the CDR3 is TGTGCCATCAGTGAGTCGGGACTAAAGCACGAGCAGTACTTC. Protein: CAISESGLKHEQYF.

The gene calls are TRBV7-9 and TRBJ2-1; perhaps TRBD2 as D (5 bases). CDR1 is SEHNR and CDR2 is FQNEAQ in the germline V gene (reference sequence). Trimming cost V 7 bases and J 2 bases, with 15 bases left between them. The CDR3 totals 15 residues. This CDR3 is CASTLGSLAYNEQFF. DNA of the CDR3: TGTGCCAGCACCCTGGGGAGTTTGGCCTACAATGAGCAGTTCTTC. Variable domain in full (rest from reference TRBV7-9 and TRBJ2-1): DTGVSQNPRHKITKRGQNVTFRCDPISEHNRLYWYRQTLGQGPEFLTYFQNEAQLEKSRLLSDRFSAERPKGSFSTLEIQRTEQGDSAMYLCASTLGSLAYNEQFFGPGTRLTVL.

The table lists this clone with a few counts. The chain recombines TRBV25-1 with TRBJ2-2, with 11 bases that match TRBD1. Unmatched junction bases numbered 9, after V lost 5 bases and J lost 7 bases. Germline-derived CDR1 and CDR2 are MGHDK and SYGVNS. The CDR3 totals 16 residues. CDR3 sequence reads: CASSTPGQGGSGELFF. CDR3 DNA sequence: TGTGCCAGCAGTACGCCGGGACAGGGGGGAAGCGGGGAGCTGTTTTTT. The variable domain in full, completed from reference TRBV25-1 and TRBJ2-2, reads EADIYQTPRYLVIGTGKKITLECSQTMGHDKMYWYQQDPGMELHLIHYSYGVNSTEKGDLSSESTVSRIRTEHFPLTLESARPSHTSQYLCASSTPGQGGSGELFFGEGSRLTVL.

The CDR3 loop is CASSPRGRPSRNTQYF. The CDR3 bases are TGTGCCAGCAGCCCCAGGGGACGACCATCTCGAAATACGCAGTATTTT. The rearrangement joins TRBV5-4 to TRBJ2-3; possible D gene TRBD1, 6 bases. Germline V lookup: CDR1 SGHNT, CDR2 YYREEE (reference sequence). CDR3 length equals 16 residues. Between the trimmed V and J ends, which lost 4 bases and 7 bases, there was a span of 22 bases.

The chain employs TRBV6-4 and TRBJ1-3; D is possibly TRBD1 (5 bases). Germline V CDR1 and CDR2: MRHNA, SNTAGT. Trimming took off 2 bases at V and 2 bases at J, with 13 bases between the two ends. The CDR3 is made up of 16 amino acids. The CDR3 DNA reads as TGTGCCAGCAGTGACCCGGAGGGGATTGCTGGAAACACCATATATTTT. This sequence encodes CASSDPEGIAGNTIYF.

This CDR3 reads CAISGSEGTEAFF. CDR3 coding DNA: TGTGCCATCAGTGGGTCGGAGGGCACTGAAGCTTTCTTT. V and J are TRBV10-3 and TRBJ1-1; no definite D call. This CDR3 has 13 residues. Trimming took 4 bases from V and 4 from J, leaving 10 bases between them. Germline V lookup: CDR1 ENHRY, CDR2 SYGVKD.

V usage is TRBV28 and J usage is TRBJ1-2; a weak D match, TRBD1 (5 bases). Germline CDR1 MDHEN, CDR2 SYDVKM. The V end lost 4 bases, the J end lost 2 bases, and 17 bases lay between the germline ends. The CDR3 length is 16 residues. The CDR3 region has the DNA TGTGCCAGCAGTTCACACGGACAAAACGGGAACTATGGCTACACCTTC. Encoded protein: CASSSHGQNGNYGYTF.

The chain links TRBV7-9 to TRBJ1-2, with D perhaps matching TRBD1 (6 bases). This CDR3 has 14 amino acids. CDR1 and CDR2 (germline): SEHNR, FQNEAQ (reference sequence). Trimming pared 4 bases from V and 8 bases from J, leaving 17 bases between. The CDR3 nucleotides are TGTGCCAGCAGCTCGGGGGGCTCTCGGGGAGGCTACACCTTC. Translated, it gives CASSSGGSRGGYTF.

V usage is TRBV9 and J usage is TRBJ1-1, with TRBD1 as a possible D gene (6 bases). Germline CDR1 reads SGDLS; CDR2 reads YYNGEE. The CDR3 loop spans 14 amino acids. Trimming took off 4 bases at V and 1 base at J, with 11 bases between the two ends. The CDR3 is CASSIGQRNTEAFF. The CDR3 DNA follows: TGTGCCAGCAGCATCGGACAGAGGAACACTGAAGCTTTCTTT.

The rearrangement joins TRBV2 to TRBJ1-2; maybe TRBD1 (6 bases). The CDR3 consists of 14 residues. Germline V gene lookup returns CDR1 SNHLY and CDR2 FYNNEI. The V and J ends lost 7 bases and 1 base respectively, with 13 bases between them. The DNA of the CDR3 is TGTGCCAGCATAAGGCAGGGGCGTAACTATGGCTACACCTTC. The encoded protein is CASIRQGRNYGYTF.

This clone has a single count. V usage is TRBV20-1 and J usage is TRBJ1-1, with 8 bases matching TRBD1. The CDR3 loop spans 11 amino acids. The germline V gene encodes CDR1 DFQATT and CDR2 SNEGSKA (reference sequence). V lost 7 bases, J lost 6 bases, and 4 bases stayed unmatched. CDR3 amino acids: CSVDRASEAFF. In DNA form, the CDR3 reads TGCAGTGTGGACAGGGCATCTGAAGCTTTCTTT.

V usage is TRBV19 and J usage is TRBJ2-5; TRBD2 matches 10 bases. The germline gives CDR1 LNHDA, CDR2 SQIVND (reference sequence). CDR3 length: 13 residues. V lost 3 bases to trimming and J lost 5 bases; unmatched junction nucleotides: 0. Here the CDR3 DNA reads TGTGCCAGTAGTATGGGACTAGCGGAGACCCAGTACTTC. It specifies CASSMGLAETQYF. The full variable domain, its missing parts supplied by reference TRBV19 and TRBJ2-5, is DGGITQSPKYLFRKEGQNVTLSCEQNLNHDAMYWYRQDPGQGLRLIYYSQIVNDFQKGDIAEGYSVSREKKESFPLTVTSAQKNPTAFYLCASSMGLAETQYFGPGTRLLVL.

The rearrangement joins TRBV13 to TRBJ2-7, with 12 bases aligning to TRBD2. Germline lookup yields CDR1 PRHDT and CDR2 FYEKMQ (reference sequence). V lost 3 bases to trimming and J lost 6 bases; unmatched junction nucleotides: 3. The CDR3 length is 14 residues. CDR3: CASSLGLAGSEQYF. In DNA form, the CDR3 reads TGTGCCAGCAGCTTGGGACTAGCGGGCTCCGAGCAGTACTTC.

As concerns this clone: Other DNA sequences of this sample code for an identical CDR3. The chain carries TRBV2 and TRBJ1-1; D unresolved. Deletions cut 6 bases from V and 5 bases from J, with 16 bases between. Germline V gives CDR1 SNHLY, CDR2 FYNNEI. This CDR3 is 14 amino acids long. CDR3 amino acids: CASRKRTENTEAFF. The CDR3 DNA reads TGTGCCAGCAGAAAGCGGACGGAGAATACTGAAGCTTTCTTT.

The CDR3, as DNA: TGTGCCAGCAGGGACAGGGTCAATCAGCCCCAGCATTTT. Protein: CASRDRVNQPQHF. J is TRBJ1-5 and V is TRBV6-6; 8 nucleotides agree with TRBD1. CDR1 and CDR2 (germline): MNHNY, SVGAGI (reference sequence). V was pared by 6 bases and J by 3 bases, with 1 base of the junction left unmatched. There are 13 residues in the CDR3.

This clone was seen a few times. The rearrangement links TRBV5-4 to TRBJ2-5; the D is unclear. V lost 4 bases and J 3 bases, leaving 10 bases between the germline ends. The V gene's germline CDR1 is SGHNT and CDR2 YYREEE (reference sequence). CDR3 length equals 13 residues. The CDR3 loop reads CASSQPTKETQYF. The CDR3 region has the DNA TGTGCCAGCAGCCAACCCACAAAAGAGACCCAGTACTTC.

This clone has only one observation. The CDR3 reads CASSPSPPTDTQYF. The CDR3, as DNA: TGCGCCAGCAGCCCCTCCCCCCCCACAGATACGCAGTATTTT. The chain links TRBV5-1 to TRBJ2-3; D is unclear. Germline-derived CDR1 and CDR2 are SGHRS and YFSETQ. Trimming cost V 4 bases and J 2 bases, with 11 bases left between them. The CDR3 totals 14 residues.

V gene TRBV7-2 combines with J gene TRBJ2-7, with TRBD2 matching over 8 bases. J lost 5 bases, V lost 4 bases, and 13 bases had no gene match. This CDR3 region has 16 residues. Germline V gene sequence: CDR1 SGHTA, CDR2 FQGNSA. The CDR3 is CASSSRGGLGNNEQYF. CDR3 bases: TGTGCCAGCAGCTCCCGCGGGGGGCTGGGGAACAACGAGCAGTACTTC.

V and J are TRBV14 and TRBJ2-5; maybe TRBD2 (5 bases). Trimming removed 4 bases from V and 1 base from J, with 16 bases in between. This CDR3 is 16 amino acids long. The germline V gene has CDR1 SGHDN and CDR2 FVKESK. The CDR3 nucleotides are TGTGCCAGCAGCCCTCCCTTGAGCGGATTCCAAGAGACCCAGTACTTC. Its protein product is CASSPPLSGFQETQYF.

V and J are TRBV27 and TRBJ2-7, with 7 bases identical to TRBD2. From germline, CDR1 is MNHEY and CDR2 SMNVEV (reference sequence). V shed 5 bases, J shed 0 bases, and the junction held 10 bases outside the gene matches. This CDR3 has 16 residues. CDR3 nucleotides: TGTGCCAGCAGTAGGCAAGCAGCGGGAAACTCCTACGAGCAGTACTTC. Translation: CASSRQAAGNSYEQYF.

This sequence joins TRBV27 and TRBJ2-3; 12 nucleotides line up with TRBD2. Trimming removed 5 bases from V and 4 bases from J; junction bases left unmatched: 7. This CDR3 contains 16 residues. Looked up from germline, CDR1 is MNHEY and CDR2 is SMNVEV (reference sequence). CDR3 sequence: CASSNPGLAGSDTQYF. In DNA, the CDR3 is TGTGCCAGCAGTAACCCCGGACTAGCGGGATCAGATACGCAGTATTTT.

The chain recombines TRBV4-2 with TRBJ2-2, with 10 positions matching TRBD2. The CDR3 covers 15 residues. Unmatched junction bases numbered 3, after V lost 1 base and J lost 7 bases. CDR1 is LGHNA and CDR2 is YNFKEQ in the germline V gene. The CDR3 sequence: CASSQGLAGNGELFF. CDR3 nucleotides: TGTGCCAGCAGCCAAGGACTAGCGGGTAACGGGGAGCTGTTTTTT.

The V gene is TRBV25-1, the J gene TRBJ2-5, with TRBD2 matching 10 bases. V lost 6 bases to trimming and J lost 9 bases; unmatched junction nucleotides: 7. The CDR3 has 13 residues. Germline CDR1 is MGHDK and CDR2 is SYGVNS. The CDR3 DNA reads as TGTGCCAGCAGCCGTCCCGGGACTAGCGCCCAGTACTTC. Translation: CASSRPGTSAQYF.